This TCR beta chain came from a study of blood T cells in healthy people across ages. Extraction yielded at least 6 micrograms of total RNA per sample. Trimming removed 6 bases from V and 4 bases from J; junction bases left unmatched: 7. The CDR3 contains 14 residues. Germline CDR1 SGHKS, CDR2 YYEKEE (reference sequence). Combining a sample-barcoded 5' primer with a J-beta primer mix, a second PCR ran for roughly 6 to 12 cycles. Every single cDNA molecule received a tag from a template-switch adaptor with 12 random nucleotides. TCRdb re-analysed the 5' RACE reads in MiXCR, keeping a single row per CDR3 protein. Among roughly 1,700,000 distinct CDR3 sequences listed, about 30% were seen once.

This receptor was taken from a woman in her twenties or thirties in good health. The J gene is TRBJ2-3, the V gene TRBV5-5; TRBD2 agrees at 8 bases. The sample comprised blood. The CDR3: CASNSLAGPDTQYF. In DNA form, the CDR3 reads TGTGCCAGCAATTCATTAGCGGGACCAGATACGCAGTATTTT.